The present entry profiles one T cell receptor beta chain with its context. This sample was included in a study of hypomethylating agent response in myelodysplastic syndrome. The CDR3 is 12 amino acids. Germline loops: CDR1 LNHDA, CDR2 SQIVND (reference sequence). V was clipped by 8 bases and J by 6 bases, with 11 bases between them. Method: immunoSEQ multiplex PCR; TCRdb's copy keeps in-frame clones and lacks some. The table shows around 6,600 clones, with approximately 84% occurring only once. This receptor was taken from a human donor with myelodysplastic syndrome. Here the sequenced sample was bone marrow, taken before or after starting hypomethylating agent treatment for myelodysplastic syndrome (not recorded which). The J gene is TRBJ1-3, the V gene TRBV19; the D is unclear. This CDR3 is CASSASLNTIYF. CDR3 DNA: TGTGCCAGTTCGGCCAGCTTAAACACCATATATTTT.